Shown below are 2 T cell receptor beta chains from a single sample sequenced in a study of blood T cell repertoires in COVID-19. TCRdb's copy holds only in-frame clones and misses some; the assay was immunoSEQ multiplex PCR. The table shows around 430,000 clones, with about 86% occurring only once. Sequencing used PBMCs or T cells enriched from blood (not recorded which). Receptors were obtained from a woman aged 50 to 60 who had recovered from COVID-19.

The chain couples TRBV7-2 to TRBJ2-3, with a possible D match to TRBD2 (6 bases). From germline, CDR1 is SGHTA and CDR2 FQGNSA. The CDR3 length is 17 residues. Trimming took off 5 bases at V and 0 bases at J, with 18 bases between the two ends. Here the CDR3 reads CASSPRLGGVSTDTQYF. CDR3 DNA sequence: TGTGCCAGCAGCCCACGACTGGGCGGGGTGAGCACAGATACGCAGTATTTT. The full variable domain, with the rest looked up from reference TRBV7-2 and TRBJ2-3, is GAGVSQSPSNKVTEKGKDVELRCDPISGHTALYWYRQSLGQGLEFLIYFQGNSAPDKSGLPSDRFSAERTGGSVSTLTIQRTQQEDSAVYLCASSPRLGGVSTDTQYFGPGTRLTVL.

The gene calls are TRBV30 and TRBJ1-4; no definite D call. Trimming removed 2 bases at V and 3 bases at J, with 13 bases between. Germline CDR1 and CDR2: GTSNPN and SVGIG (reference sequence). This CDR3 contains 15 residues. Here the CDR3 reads CAWSLWKRANEKLFF. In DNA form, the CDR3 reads TGTGCCTGGAGTTTATGGAAGAGGGCTAATGAAAAACTGTTTTTT.